This T cell receptor beta chain was identified during a study of PD-1 blockade in classical Hodgkin lymphoma. All the patients suffered relapse after autologous stem cell transplantation, and brentuximab vedotin exposure differed. General study findings and limits: It was CD4+ TCR diversity, not CD8+, that rose significantly by C4D1. Individuals who commenced nivolumab within less than 1 year of ASCT were excluded. Patients with a complete response exhibited baseline diversity comparable to newly diagnosed patients. Healthy donors were reported to have higher baseline TCR diversity than newly diagnosed patients.

Comment on this clone: Its cognate antigen is unknown.

This table comes from immunoSEQ multiplex PCR, and its TCRdb copy is limited to in-frame clones, with some not included. The data show 95,000 or so clones, with approximately 80% seen just once and 9.5% to 15% held by the top ten. V was cut by 10 bases and J by 0 bases, with 4 bases left in between. CDR1 is MDHEN, CDR2 SYDVKM, per germline. The CDR3 is made up of 11 amino acids. This sequence originates from a human donor with classical Hodgkin lymphoma. This chain uses TRBV28 with TRBJ1-5; D is unresolved. Sequenced here: peripheral blood mononuclear cells (PBMCs), sampled at baseline. CDR3 in amino acids: CATHSNQPQHF. CDR3 bases: TGTGCCACACATAGCAATCAGCCCCAGCATTTT.